This section outlines one TCR beta chain sequence together with its context. The target antigen is unknown. These data belong to a study of cytomegalovirus exposure and HLA in healthy donors. Points from the study as a whole: What a later analysis showed was that several of the most significant clusters appeared linked to common viral pathogens. With high specificity and sensitivity, the classifier reportedly diagnosed cytomegalovirus status. Specific recognition of CMV antigens was confirmed in vitro for three chains (all CMV-associated).

The PCR used 60 Vbeta and 13 Jbeta primers. This table comes from immunoSEQ multiplex PCR, and its TCRdb copy is limited to in-frame clones, with some not included. The sample shows roughly 100,000 clones, around 80% of them seen only once. Source material: PBMCs. The sequence was collected from a man aged 18 to 29 in good health and CMV-seropositive.

The CDR3 protein is CASSVYGGDTDTQYF. The CDR3 DNA sequence: TGTGCCAGCAGCGTTTACGGGGGGGACACAGATACGCAGTATTTT. The chain employs TRBV9 and TRBJ2-3; 8 positions agree with TRBD2. Per the germline V gene, CDR1 is SGDLS and CDR2 is YYNGEE. The trim removed 2 bases at V and 2 bases at J, leaving 4 bases unmatched. The length of the CDR3 is 15 residues.